The 8 T cell receptor beta chains listed next were all sequenced from one sample in a study of technical replicates of blood from a few donors (dated by TCRdb to about 2017). Receptors were amplified or captured by the immunoSEQ multiplex PCR assay. As stored in TCRdb, this immuneACCESS dataset retains in-frame rearrangements with V and J assigned. A fraction of the clones does not appear; measured against another copy, unresolved V genes explain less than half of the discrepancy, and the remainder lacks a known reason. A total of approximately 79,000 clones appear in this sample, over 90% of them only once. The ten largest account for more than 0.25% of the sample. Sequenced: T cells isolated from PBMCs. The receptors derive from a human donor in good health.

The rearrangement joins TRBV4-1 to TRBJ2-5, with 14 bases that match TRBD2. J gave up 9 bases and V 4 bases, and 10 bases lay outside the gene matches. The CDR3 runs to 16 residues. Germline-derived CDR1 and CDR2 are MGHRA and YSYEKL. CDR3: CASSPGLAGAGGAQYF. DNA of the CDR3: TGCGCCAGCAGCCCGGGACTAGCGGGGGCCGGGGGGGCCCAGTACTTC.

The rearrangement uses TRBV10-1 and TRBJ2-1, with D possibly TRBD2 on 6 matching bases. The V gene's germline CDR1 is WNHNN and CDR2 SYGVQD (reference sequence). The CDR3 consists of 14 residues. V gave up 4 bases and J gave up 5 bases, with 12 bases separating them. CDR3 protein: CASSGRDWNNEQFF. The CDR3 coding sequence is TGCGCCAGCAGTGGCCGGGACTGGAACAATGAGCAGTTCTTC.

V gene TRBV19 combines with J gene TRBJ1-5; D unresolved. The CDR3 is 16 residues long. The V end lost 3 bases, the J end lost 6 bases, and 18 bases lay between the germline ends. In germline, CDR1 is LNHDA, CDR2 SQIVND (reference sequence). CDR3 sequence (DNA): TGTGCCAGTAGTATCGGGGTTGGCGGCGCGAGTCAGCCCCAGCATTTT. Protein product: CASSIGVGGASQPQHF.

The chain links TRBV5-5 to TRBJ1-1, with D uncertain. Germline values: CDR1 SGHKS, CDR2 YYEKEE (reference sequence). The CDR3 contains 13 residues. V was cut by 0 bases and J by 3 bases, with 6 bases left in between. CDR3: CASSLAGYTEAFF. CDR3 sequence (DNA): TGTGCCAGCAGCTTGGCCGGGTACACTGAAGCTTTCTTT.

The chain recombines TRBV6-1 with TRBJ1-2, with D unresolved. Germline V gives CDR1 MNHNS, CDR2 SASEGT. The CDR3 length is 14 residues. V shed 10 bases and J shed 4 bases, with 19 bases lying between them. CDR3 in amino acids: CATQTTGSLYGYTF. The CDR3 DNA reads as TGTGCCACCCAAACTACCGGGTCGCTCTATGGCTACACCTTC.

This chain connects TRBV6-5 to TRBJ2-1; 9 bases map to TRBD2. V dropped 0 bases and J dropped 8; count of bases not matched to a gene: 8. This CDR3 region has 16 residues. From germline, CDR1 is MNHEY and CDR2 SVGAGI. The DNA for the CDR3 is TGTGCCAGCAGTTACTCCTCTAGCGGGGTCTGGGATGAGCAGTTCTTC. Its translation: CASSYSSSGVWDEQFF.

CDR3 DNA: TGTGCCAGTAGCCCAGGGGTGTTGACAGATACGCAGTATTTT. Translating it yields CASSPGVLTDTQYF. This sequence joins TRBV19 and TRBJ2-3, with a tentative D call TRBD1 (6 bases). Trimming took 6 bases from V and 3 from J, leaving 13 bases between them. Germline values: CDR1 LNHDA, CDR2 SQIVND (reference sequence). The CDR3 has 14 amino acids.

The J gene is TRBJ2-5, the V gene TRBV13; the D gene is possibly TRBD2 (5 bases). V lost 5 bases and J 5 bases, leaving 18 bases between the germline ends. In germline, CDR1 is PRHDT, CDR2 FYEKMQ (reference sequence). This CDR3 region has 15 residues. CDR3 in DNA: TGTGCCAGCAGCCCCTCCGAGGCGGGCTTGGAGACCCAGTACTTC. It codes for CASSPSEAGLETQYF.